This T cell receptor (beta chain) was retrieved from a study of breast tumors, draining lymph nodes, adjacent tissues. V shed 7 bases, J shed 4 bases, and the junction held 14 bases outside the gene matches. This CDR3 spans 17 amino acids. Per germline, CDR1 SGHTA and CDR2 FQGNSA. This clonotype has ten or more counts. Antigen: not known. TCRdb called the multiplex PCR reads again in MiXCR, with one record for every CDR3 protein. This table holds about 21,000 distinct CDR3 sequences, roughly 40% found once. Study conclusions and caveats: Tumor repertoires ranked between lymph nodes and nontumor tissue in diversity, with V and J gene preferences.

This clonotype was obtained from a female donor with breast cancer. Some clones in this sample may be carry-over from other donors' samples. The chain combines TRBV7-2 with TRBJ2-3; 10 nucleotides agree with TRBD2. Material: breast tumor tissue. The CDR3 region has the DNA TGTGCCAGCACCACTCTAGAGGAGCGGGGGGGCGCAGATACGCAGTATTTT. It specifies CASTTLEERGGADTQYF.